This is a list of T cell receptor beta chains from one sample in a study of blood T cell repertoires in COVID-19. The protocol was immunoSEQ multiplex PCR, while the TCRdb copy is restricted to in-frame clones and leaves out a portion. The data contain 100,000 or so clones, around 84% of them singletons. Sequencing used peripheral blood. These receptors were taken from a woman in her 70s with active or convalescent COVID-19. Each CDR3 is given with its conserved first and last residue. D genes are given only for firm matches. Size is omitted from some rows. Given values are once, few, many or a class for expanded clones.

abundance	len	d_gene	v_gene	j_gene	CDR3nt	CDR3aa
NA	13	NA	TRBV5-1	TRBJ2-3	TGCGCCAGCAGCGGGGGGAGCACAGATACGCAGTATTTT	CASSGGSTDTQYF
NA	14	NA	TRBV18	TRBJ1-3	TGTGCCAGCTCGCCGGGTTCTCCTGGAAACACCATATATTTT	CASSPGSPGNTIYF
NA	17	TRBD1	TRBV5-6	TRBJ2-1	TGTGCCAGCAGCTTCGATTTCACAGGGGGCATGTACAATGAGCAGTTCTTC	CASSFDFTGGMYNEQFF
NA	14	NA	TRBV29-1	TRBJ2-3	TGCAGCGTTGAGAGGCAGTCCTTCACAGATACGCAGTATTTT	CSVERQSFTDTQYF
NA	14	NA	TRBV5-1	TRBJ1-4	TGCGCCAGCAGCTTGAGTTCTAGGAGTGAAAAACTGTTTTTT	CASSLSSRSEKLFF
NA	14	TRBD2	TRBV10-3	TRBJ2-1	TGTGCCGCCAACGGGGCGGGAGAGTACAATGAGCAGTTCTTC	CAANGAGEYNEQFF
few	14	TRBD1	TRBV7-2	TRBJ2-7	TGTGCCAGCAGCCGGGACAGGCACTCCTACGAGCAGTACTTC	CASSRDRHSYEQYF
NA	13	NA	TRBV19	TRBJ1-1	TGTGCCAGTAACCCGAGTCTGAACACTGAAGCTTTCTTT	CASNPSLNTEAFF
NA	11	NA	TRBV2	TRBJ1-1	TGTGCCAAAGACAGGAACACTGAAGCTTTCTTT	CAKDRNTEAFF
few	15	TRBD2	TRBV6-5	TRBJ2-7	TGTGCCAGCCGCGGGGGGGCTATATTGAAGTACGAGCAGTACTTC	CASRGGAILKYEQYF
NA	13	TRBD1	TRBV25-1	TRBJ1-2	TGTGCCAGCAGTGAGGGGACAGCGTATGGCTACACCTTC	CASSEGTAYGYTF
NA	14	NA	TRBV4-1	TRBJ2-1	TGCGCCAGCAGCCGCGGTAGCGGTCGGAATGAGCAGTTCTTC	CASSRGSGRNEQFF
NA	16	TRBD2	TRBV28	TRBJ2-7	TGTGCCAGCAACCCCAGGGGACTAGCGGGACCCTACGAGCAGTACTTC	CASNPRGLAGPYEQYF
once	14	NA	TRBV7-2	TRBJ1-3	TGTGCCAGCAGCTTTAGCCCCTCTGGAAACACCATATATTTT	CASSFSPSGNTIYF
NA	12	NA	TRBV6-2/TRBV6-3	TRBJ2-7	TGTGCCAGCAGTCCGACAGCCTACGAGCAGTACTTC	CASSPTAYEQYF
NA	15	TRBD1	TRBV7-9	TRBJ2-5	TGTGCCAGCAGCCCGGACAGGGGAGGAGGAGAGACCCAGTACTTC	CASSPDRGGGETQYF
NA	17	NA	TRBV6-4	TRBJ2-6	TGTGCCAGCAGTGACCGACCTACAGGGTCAGGGGCCAACGTCCTGACTTTC	CASSDRPTGSGANVLTF
NA	15	NA	TRBV7-9	TRBJ1-2	TGTGCCAGCAGCTTACAGGGATTCGGGGGCTATGGCTACACCTTC	CASSLQGFGGYGYTF
once	16	NA	TRBV28	TRBJ2-7	TGTGCCAGCAACGACCCAGGACAGCCAACCGCCTACGAGCAGTACTTC	CASNDPGQPTAYEQYF
NA	15	TRBD1	TRBV9	TRBJ2-7	TGTGCCAGCAGCGCGGGGGGACAGGGAATATACGAGCAGTACTTC	CASSAGGQGIYEQYF
NA	13	NA	TRBV29-1	TRBJ2-3	TGCAGCACCCGGCGGTTGAGCACAGATACGCAGTATTTT	CSTRRLSTDTQYF
NA	16	TRBD2	TRBV2	TRBJ2-3	TGTGCCAGCAGTGAACGGGCTAGCGGGGGGTTGGATACGCAGTATTTT	CASSERASGGLDTQYF
NA	15	NA	TRBV11-3	TRBJ2-1	TGTGCCAGCAGCTTAGATCGGGTGGGAGTGAATGAGCAGTTCTTC	CASSLDRVGVNEQFF
NA	15	TRBD2	TRBV28	TRBJ2-7	TGTGCCAGCAGTCCCCTAGCGGGAGTAATAAACGAGCAGTACTTC	CASSPLAGVINEQYF
NA	14	TRBD1	TRBV19	TRBJ1-1	TGTGCCAGTATGGTCCGGGGGCAGGGGGCTGAAGCTTTCTTT	CASMVRGQGAEAFF
once	15	TRBD1	TRBV28	TRBJ2-7	TGTGCCAGCAGTTCCCTAAGGACAGGCGTCTACGAGCAGTACTTC	CASSSLRTGVYEQYF
NA	15	TRBD2	TRBV9	TRBJ2-1	TGTGCCAGCAGTCCCGGACTAGCGGAATACAATGAGCAGTTCTTC	CASSPGLAEYNEQFF